This TCR beta chain was documented in a study of control samples from healthy donors and cancer patients. Measured with immunoSEQ multiplex PCR; TCRdb has only the in-frame clones, and not every one. The profile shows some 190,000 clones, roughly nine tenths of them singletons. The germline gives CDR1 KGHSH, CDR2 LQKENI. The V and J ends lost 3 bases and 3 bases, in that order; junction bases with no gene match: 4. The CDR3 is 15 amino acids. Sequenced input: blood. The chain combines TRBV18 with TRBJ1-1; 10 nucleotides match TRBD1. This TCR derives from a man younger than 40 in good health. The CDR3 region is CASSPGQGRDTEAFF. As DNA, the CDR3 is TGTGCCAGCTCACCGGGACAGGGGAGAGACACTGAAGCTTTCTTT.